This TCR beta chain came from a study of regulatory dendritic cells for organ transplantation. The CDR3 totals 14 residues. V was trimmed by 1 base and J by 7 bases, leaving 8 bases between them. In germline, CDR1 is MNHNS, CDR2 SASEGT. TCRdb's copy holds only in-frame clones and misses some; the assay was immunoSEQ multiplex PCR. The sample shows under 35,000 clones, roughly 84% of them seen only once. Study-wide findings and caveats: Naive CD4+ and CD8+ repertoires were highly diverse; memory CD8+ was most oligoclonal. Regulatory dendritic cells appeared to expand memory CD8+ clones less than mature ones. Considerable individual heterogeneity was seen in alloreactive memory CD8+ T cells.

This clone has only one observation. Its antigen remains unidentified. This clonotype was sampled from a human donor in good health. The V gene is TRBV6-1, the J gene TRBJ1-6; no definite D call. The sequenced material came from naive CD8+ T cells from blood. The subset: CD45RA+ naive T cells. The CDR3 protein is CASSEEYRNSPLHF. CDR3 bases: TGTGCCAGCAGTGAAGAGTACAGAAATTCACCCCTCCACTTT.